These 12 T cell receptor beta chains were all obtained from the same sample, sequenced in a study of tumor-infiltrating lymphocytes in primary liver carcinoma. Total RNA (approximately 0.5 ug) served as template for TCR beta cDNA synthesis primed by a constant-region primer. Three nested multiplex PCR rounds, a slightly modified ARM-PCR method, built the TCR beta libraries. Primers for the first two PCR rounds were TRBV1-TRBV30 forward primers and a C-beta reverse primer (roughly 10 cycles per round). TCRdb ran MiXCR on the multiplex PCR reads and lists one entry per CDR3 protein. Found here are around 170,000 distinct CDR3 sequences, roughly three fifths of them singletons; the top ten hold under 75%. Germline DNA was extracted alongside blood RNA, which was obtained from unsorted whole blood. Sequencing was performed on peripheral blood. The receptors here all came from a man aged 35 to 55 with primary liver carcinoma and hepatitis B virus infection.

With regard to this clonotype: A read error may account for a junction end that differs from germline. V gene TRBV4-2 combines with J gene TRBJ2-3, with 9 bases aligning to TRBD2. This CDR3 is 17 amino acids long. Germline V CDR1 and CDR2: LGHNA, YNFKEQ. The chain's CDR3 is CVSSQDEGAGGVDTQYF. In DNA form, the CDR3 reads TGTGTCAGCAGCCAAGATGAGGGAGCGGGAGGAGTAGATACGCAGTATTTT.

The rearrangement joins TRBV4-1 to TRBJ1-5; possibly TRBD1 for D (6 bases). CDR3 length: 16 amino acids. The germline V gene encodes CDR1 MGHRA and CDR2 YSYEKL. V was cut by 8 bases and J by 0 bases, with 17 bases left in between. DNA of the CDR3: TGCGCCAGCGGGGACCGGGACATCTTTAGCAATCAGCCCCAGCATTTT. Translation: CASGDRDIFSNQPQHF.

The gene calls are TRBV28 and TRBJ1-2, with a weak D call TRBD1 (5 bases). Germline V lookup: CDR1 MDHEN, CDR2 SYDVKM. V lost 4 bases to trimming and J lost 5 bases, with 11 bases between them. This CDR3 has 13 amino acids. The CDR3 here is CASSSTAHYGYTF. CDR3 coding DNA: TGTGCCAGCAGTTCGACAGCGCATTATGGCTACACCTTC.

Concerning this clonotype itself: One junction end disagrees with the germline gene, perhaps due to a read error. The rearrangement links TRBV2 to TRBJ2-3, with 7 bases that match TRBD1. The CDR3 is made up of 14 amino acids. The germline gives CDR1 SNHLY, CDR2 FYNNEI. The CDR3 here is CASKEGAYTDTQCF. CDR3 DNA: TGTGCCAGCAAAGAGGGGGCGTACACAGATACGCAGTGTTTT.

About this clonotype itself: At one end the junction does not follow the germline gene, possibly because of a read error. The V gene is TRBV29-1, the J gene TRBJ2-5, with 7 bases lining up with TRBD2. Germline V gene data show CDR1 as SQVTM and CDR2 as ANQGSEA. This CDR3 has 13 residues. Here the CDR3 reads CSVGGRDAETLYF. The CDR3 DNA follows: TGCAGCGTTGGTGGGAGGGACGCTGAGACCCTGTACTTC.

The J gene is TRBJ2-7, the V gene TRBV12-3 or TRBV12-4; TRBD2 agrees at 14 bases. V lost 5 bases, J lost 9 bases, and 6 bases stayed unmatched. The CDR3 extends over 14 amino acids. This CDR3 reads CASSRGLAGDGQYF. The CDR3 DNA follows: TGTGCCAGCAGTCGGGGACTAGCGGGAGACGGGCAGTACTTC.

This clonotype came up a few times. V and J are TRBV10-3 and TRBJ1-2, with 8 bases that match TRBD1. After removal of 7 bases from V and 2 bases from J, the junction contained 9 bases not matched to a gene. The CDR3 extends over 15 amino acids. Germline V gene data show CDR1 as ENHRY and CDR2 as SYGVKD. DNA of the CDR3: TGTGCCATCATGATAGACAGGGGTCCCAACTATGGCTACACCTTC. Translated: CAIMIDRGPNYGYTF.

CDR3 sequence: CATLGGSSGNTIYF. DNA of the CDR3: TGTGCCACCCTCGGGGGAAGCTCTGGAAACACCATATATTTT. The rearrangement joins TRBV28 to TRBJ1-3; tentative D call: TRBD1 (5 bases). Trimming removed 10 bases at V and 0 bases at J, with 13 bases between. Germline CDR1 MDHEN, CDR2 SYDVKM. The CDR3 has 14 residues. The full variable domain, completed using reference TRBV28 and TRBJ1-3, is DVKVTQSSRYLVKRTGEKVFLECVQDMDHENMFWYRQDPGLGLRLIYFSYDVKMKEKGDIPEGYSVSREKKERFSLILESASTNQTSMYLCATLGGSSGNTIYFGEGSWLTVV.

The rearrangement uses TRBV6-2 or TRBV6-3 and TRBJ2-7; D could derive from TRBD1 or TRBD2 (5 bases each). The V and J ends lost 6 bases and 3 bases respectively, with 15 bases between them. This CDR3 region has 14 residues. From germline, CDR1 is MNHEY and CDR2 SVGEGT. In nucleotides, the CDR3 is TGTGCCAGCAGGGGCCAGGGACGTGGCTACGAGCAGTACTTC. Translated: CASRGQGRGYEQYF.

As to this clonotype: One end of the junction varies from germline; a read error may be responsible. The chain is built from TRBV12-3 or TRBV12-4 and TRBJ2-1; 10 nucleotides align to TRBD2. The CDR3 contains 15 residues. The CDR3 DNA is TGTGCCAGCAGTTTGGGGACTAGCGCCTACAATGAGCATTTCTTC. Translating gives CASSLGTSAYNEHFF.

As to this clonotype: The junction departs from germline at one end; a sequencing error may be responsible. V is TRBV2 and J is TRBJ2-3; TRBD2 matches 10 bases. Looked up from germline, CDR1 is SNHLY and CDR2 is FYNNEI. The CDR3 consists of 15 residues. CDR3 sequence (DNA): TGTGTCAGCAGCGGGACTAGCGAGAGTACAGATACGCAGTATTTT. This encodes CVSSGTSESTDTQYF.

A few counts support this clonotype. The chain has TRBV6-1 and TRBJ1-5, with D tentatively TRBD1 (5 bases). CDR1 and CDR2 (germline): MNHNS, SASEGT. V dropped 6 bases and J dropped 4 bases, with 13 bases sitting between them. The CDR3 is 14 amino acids. The CDR3 nucleotides are TGTGCCAGCAGCCGAGACTGGGGGAATCAGCCCCAGCATTTT. Protein: CASSRDWGNQPQHF.